This T cell receptor (beta chain) was retrieved from a study of T cell repertoires in cytomegalovirus infection. Looking at the study overall: CMV epitopes that were recently identified and HLA-C-restricted were used alongside well-studied HLA-B-restricted ones. Public TCR beta signatures marked donors with CMV infection and the matching HLA. Study findings and constraints: What dominated the ex vivo response were HLA-C-restricted CMV-specific TCR beta clonotypes. Accumulated public TCR beta family frequency recognized individuals carrying CMV together with the relevant HLA.

TCRdb independently ran MiXCR on the reads; one entry per CDR3 protein. The table lists around 120,000 distinct CDR3 sequences, under 45% of them singletons. The germline V gene has CDR1 MDHEN and CDR2 SYDVKM. V shed 1 base and J shed 2 bases, with 9 bases lying between them. This CDR3 contains 15 residues. This clonotype was seen only once. Its antigen remains unidentified. Material: CD8+ T cells from cultured PBMCs, obtained from culture after CMV antigen stimulation. V is TRBV28 and J is TRBJ1-5; D is possibly TRBD1 (5 bases). This receptor was identified in a human donor in good health (CMV status not recorded). Some clones in this sample may be carry-over from other donors' samples. The CDR3 coding sequence is TGTGCCAGCAGTTTATCAGGGATTGGCAATCAGCCCCAGCATTTT. Its translation: CASSLSGIGNQPQHF.